Below are 15 T cell receptor beta chains sequenced from a single sample in a study of high-grade serous ovarian cancer treatment subgroups. The repertoire was sequenced with immunoSEQ multiplex PCR; TCRdb's copy has only in-frame clones and lacks some. The sample has around 5,000 clones; under 70% are singletons. Tumor samples were taken before definitive surgery or chemotherapy. The sequenced material came from tumor tissue. These TCRs come from a human donor with high-grade serous ovarian cancer.

The chain couples TRBV5-1 to TRBJ1-4, with D unclear. CDR3 size: 14 residues. V was trimmed by 4 bases and J by 8 bases, leaving 15 bases between them. Germline CDR1 SGHRS, CDR2 YFSETQ. The CDR3 DNA reads as TGCGCCAGCAGCGTTGGGTACACTGGGGAAAAACTGTTTTTT. Translating gives CASSVGYTGEKLFF.

This clone occurred once. The chain uses TRBV5-1 and TRBJ2-1, with 13 bases identical to TRBD2. The V and J ends lost 2 bases and 7 bases, in that order; junction bases with no gene match: 3. This CDR3 has 15 residues. Germline CDR1 reads SGHRS; CDR2 reads YFSETQ. CDR3 bases: TGCGCCAGCAGCTTAACTAGCGGGGGGGCTAATGAGCAGTTCTTC. Its translation is CASSLTSGGANEQFF.

The chain links TRBV7-9 to TRBJ2-7; D is possibly TRBD1 or TRBD2 (5 bases each). The germline V gene has CDR1 SEHNR and CDR2 FQNEAQ (reference sequence). The CDR3 contains 15 residues. V gave up 1 base and J gave up 2 bases, with 12 bases separating them. The chain's CDR3 is CASSLEFGAPYEQYF. In DNA form, the CDR3 reads TGTGCCAGCAGCTTAGAATTCGGGGCCCCCTACGAGCAGTACTTC.

By share, this clone ranks as medium-sized. The V gene is TRBV7-2, the J gene TRBJ1-1; D gene ambiguous. Trimming cost V 6 bases and J 3 bases, with 11 bases left between them. Germline V lookup: CDR1 SGHTA, CDR2 FQGNSA. The CDR3 loop spans 13 amino acids. This CDR3 is CASSPGIHTEAFF. CDR3 sequence (DNA): TGTGCCAGCAGTCCCGGGATCCACACTGAAGCTTTCTTT.

The chain employs TRBV6-5 and TRBJ2-1; 7 nucleotides agree with TRBD1. Per germline, CDR1 MNHEY and CDR2 SVGAGI. The CDR3 covers 13 residues. With V trimmed by 7 bases and J by 6 bases, 6 bases remained unmatched. The CDR3 DNA is TGTGCCAGCATCGACTACAGGGGCAATGAGCAGTTCTTC. Encoded protein: CASIDYRGNEQFF.

This chain joins TRBV11-1 and TRBJ1-6; no firm D call. The CDR3 is made up of 12 amino acids. Germline CDR1 reads SGHAT; CDR2 reads FQDESV (reference sequence). Trimming took 0 bases from V and 14 from J, leaving 8 bases between them. The CDR3 reads CASSLAGLTLHF. CDR3 bases: TGTGCCAGCAGCTTAGCCGGCCTCACCCTCCACTTT.

The rearrangement uses TRBV29-1 and TRBJ2-1, with 9 bases fitting TRBD1. The length of the CDR3 is 16 residues. CDR1 SQVTM and CDR2 ANQGSEA come from the germline V gene. The junction had 14 bases not matched to a gene; V was cut back by 6 bases and J by 5 bases. As DNA, the CDR3 is TGCAGCGTCGAGGGGACGGTGGGGACAGGGCACAATGAGCAGTTCTTC. Translation: CSVEGTVGTGHNEQFF.

The V gene is TRBV4-3, the J gene TRBJ1-1; D gene unclear. CDR1 is LGHNA and CDR2 is YSLEER in the germline V gene. The CDR3 totals 15 residues. The V and J ends lost 1 base and 4 bases respectively, with 13 bases between them. CDR3 region: CASSQAKVRSTEAFF. For the CDR3, the DNA is TGCGCCAGCAGCCAAGCAAAGGTCCGTTCCACTGAAGCTTTCTTT.

The chain combines TRBV6-1 with TRBJ2-2; no clear D gene. The germline V gene encodes CDR1 MNHNS and CDR2 SASEGT. CDR3 length: 13 residues. Trimming took off 0 bases at V and 7 bases at J, with 6 bases between the two ends. The CDR3 nucleotides are TGTGCCAGCAGTGAAGCGAGAAACGGGGAGCTGTTTTTT. Residues: CASSEARNGELFF.

By sample share, this clone is large. The rearrangement uses TRBV29-1 and TRBJ2-7; 9 bases fit TRBD1. The CDR3 sequence is 14 residues long. In germline, CDR1 is SQVTM, CDR2 ANQGSEA. V shed 6 bases and J 2 bases; nucleotides not matched to a gene: 8. The CDR3 protein is CSVWGTGFTYEQYF. Here the CDR3 DNA reads TGCAGCGTCTGGGGGACAGGGTTCACCTACGAGCAGTACTTC.

The J gene is TRBJ1-1, the V gene TRBV6-1; 8 bases line up with TRBD1. CDR3 length: 16 amino acids. Germline CDR1 MNHNS, CDR2 SASEGT. With V trimmed by 0 bases and J by 1 base, 4 bases remained unmatched. CDR3 sequence reads: CASSEAEGTGNTEAFF. The CDR3 nucleotides read TGTGCCAGCAGTGAAGCGGAAGGGACAGGGAACACTGAAGCTTTCTTT.

V gene TRBV7-9 combines with J gene TRBJ2-3; a weak D match, TRBD2 (6 bases). Trimming shortened V by 5 bases and J by 11 bases, and 14 bases separated the two germline ends. The CDR3 is made up of 12 amino acids. Looked up from germline, CDR1 is SEHNR and CDR2 is FQNEAQ (reference sequence). CDR3 nucleotide sequence: TGTGCCAGCAGCCCCGGGAGAGCGGGGCAGTATTTT. Protein: CASSPGRAGQYF.

This chain's CDR3 is CASSFPTGSGEQYF. CDR3 DNA sequence: TGCGCCAGCAGCTTTCCGACAGGGTCGGGGGAGCAGTACTTC. The genes are TRBV5-1 and TRBJ2-7; 7 bases align to TRBD1. V lost 2 bases, J lost 7 bases, and 9 bases stayed unmatched. In germline, CDR1 is SGHRS, CDR2 YFSETQ. The CDR3 covers 14 residues.

The rearrangement joins TRBV28 to TRBJ1-2, with TRBD1 identical over 7 bases. Per germline, CDR1 MDHEN and CDR2 SYDVKM. This CDR3 comprises 19 residues. V shed 2 bases, J shed 4 bases, and the junction held 19 bases outside the gene matches. The CDR3 nucleotides are TGTGCCAGCAGTTTAGGAGGTGTTCTCGACAGGGTCTCCTTCTATGGCTACACCTTC. This translates into CASSLGGVLDRVSFYGYTF.

This clone was seen more than once but under ten times. This chain joins TRBV19 and TRBJ1-1; D is perhaps TRBD1 (5 bases). Germline assignment: CDR1 LNHDA and CDR2 SQIVND (reference sequence). V gave up 1 base and J gave up 6 bases, with 12 bases separating them. The length of the CDR3 is 14 residues. The CDR3 here is CASSIGRGEAEAFF. The CDR3 nucleotides read TGTGCCAGTAGTATAGGGAGGGGAGAGGCTGAAGCTTTCTTT.